These T cell receptor beta chains were read from a single sample in a study of blood T cell repertoires in COVID-19. Here immunoSEQ multiplex PCR was the method, and the copy in TCRdb shows in-frame clones only, minus some. Of about 170,000 clones in the sample, approximately 87% are singletons; the top ten hold 3% to 4.5%. The material sequenced was peripheral blood. Receptor source: a man aged 18 to 29 with active or convalescent COVID-19. Each CDR3 is given with its conserved first and last residue. A D gene is named only where the DNA matches it firmly. Size is stated for part of the rows, as once, few or many counts, or as a class when the clone is expanded.

TRBJ2-3,TRBD2,TRBV6-1,NA,CASSDYGEGNTDTQYF,TGTGCCAGCAGTGATTATGGGGAGGGGAACACAGATACGCAGTATTTT
TRBJ2-1,TRBD1,TRBV4-3,NA,CASSQNRGLGGNEQFF,TGCGCCAGCAGCCAAAACAGGGGATTGGGTGGCAATGAGCAGTTCTTC
TRBJ2-7,TRBD1,TRBV9,NA,CASSTRDRVVRPSYEQYF,TGTGCCAGCAGCACCCGGGACAGGGTAGTCCGACCATCCTACGAGCAGTACTTC
TRBJ1-3,TRBD1,TRBV29-1,NA,CTGQGTGNTIYF,TGCACGGGACAGGGCACTGGAAACACCATATATTTT
TRBJ1-2,NA,TRBV7-9,NA,CASSLELESNGYTF,TGTGCCAGCAGCTTAGAGCTTGAATCAAATGGCTACACCTTC
TRBJ2-7,TRBD2,TRBV6-5,once,CASSLAGVHEQYF,TGTGCCAGCAGTTTGGCGGGAGTCCACGAGCAGTACTTC
TRBJ2-3,NA,TRBV28,NA,CASSTSKDTQYF,TGTGCCAGCAGCACGAGTAAAGATACGCAGTATTTT
TRBJ2-3,NA,TRBV29-1,once,CSVEASAYTQYF,TGCAGCGTTGAGGCTAGCGCTTATACGCAGTATTTT
TRBJ2-3,NA,TRBV19,NA,CASSMERGTRTDTQYF,TGTGCCAGTAGTATGGAGCGCGGGACCCGCACAGATACGCAGTATTTT
TRBJ1-1,TRBD1,TRBV6-2/TRBV6-3,NA,CASSYSMGQGSAFF,TGTGCCAGCAGTTACTCTATGGGACAGGGGTCGGCTTTCTTT
TRBJ1-2,NA,TRBV3-1/TRBV3-2,few,CASRRNQRGRVHF,TGTGCCAGCAGACGAAACCAAAGGGGCCGAGTACATTTC
TRBJ1-2,NA,TRBV19,NA,CASSIVEGPYGYTF,TGTGCCAGTAGTATAGTGGAGGGACCCTATGGCTACACCTTC
TRBJ2-2,NA,TRBV14,NA,CASSQVGRGVTGELFF,TGTGCCAGCAGCCAAGTGGGAAGGGGTGTCACCGGGGAGCTGTTTTTT
TRBJ2-3,NA,TRBV24-1,NA,CATSDFRRADTQYF,TGTGCCACCAGTGATTTCAGGAGGGCAGATACGCAGTATTTT
TRBJ2-1,TRBD2,TRBV7-9,few,CASSHRLAGYNEQFF,TGTGCCAGCAGCCATCGACTAGCGGGGTACAATGAGCAGTTCTTC
TRBJ2-5,NA,TRBV9,NA,CASSVEGGLETQYF,TGTGCCAGCAGCGTAGAGGGGGGGTTGGAGACCCAGTACTTC
TRBJ1-6,TRBD1,TRBV7-6,NA,CASSLDRGVYNSPLHF,TGTGCCAGCAGCTTAGACAGGGGGGTCTATAATTCACCCCTCCACTTT
TRBJ1-5,NA,TRBV12-3/TRBV12-4,NA,CASSLPGQPQHF,TGTGCCAGCAGTTTACCAGGGCAGCCCCAGCATTTT